This T cell receptor beta chain originates from a study of human T cells and chemical hapten exposure. Study details: Diphenylcyclopropenone was administered weekly to the scalp of patients throughout the roughly 25-week study. Per-sample TCR yield variability stemmed mainly from small pooled library volume differences.

Library preparation tagged each individual cDNA molecule with a unique molecular identifier. TCRdb called the RACE reads again in MiXCR, with one record for every CDR3 protein. The data hold 80,000 to 100,000 distinct CDR3 sequences, with under 14% observed a single time. As for time point: pre-sensitization, week 0. Sample treatment: therapeutic diphenylcyclopropenone sensitization with weekly scalp DPC. The study drew its donors from alopecia patients who were 18 to 70 years old and suitable for DPC. This clonotype has ten or more counts. The V end was cut by 6 bases, the J end by 0 bases, with 11 bases between. Germline values: CDR1 DFQATT, CDR2 SNEGSKA (reference sequence). CDR3 length equals 13 residues.

The chain recombines TRBV20-1 with TRBJ1-1; D unresolved. Sequenced material: whole blood, taken in connection with sensitization to the hapten diphenylcyclopropenone (DPC). This TCR was sampled from a woman aged 55-70 years with alopecia areata. Some clones in this sample may be carry-over from other donors' samples. This CDR3 is CSALGSMNTEAFF. The CDR3 DNA sequence: TGCAGTGCCCTTGGCAGCATGAACACTGAAGCTTTCTTT.